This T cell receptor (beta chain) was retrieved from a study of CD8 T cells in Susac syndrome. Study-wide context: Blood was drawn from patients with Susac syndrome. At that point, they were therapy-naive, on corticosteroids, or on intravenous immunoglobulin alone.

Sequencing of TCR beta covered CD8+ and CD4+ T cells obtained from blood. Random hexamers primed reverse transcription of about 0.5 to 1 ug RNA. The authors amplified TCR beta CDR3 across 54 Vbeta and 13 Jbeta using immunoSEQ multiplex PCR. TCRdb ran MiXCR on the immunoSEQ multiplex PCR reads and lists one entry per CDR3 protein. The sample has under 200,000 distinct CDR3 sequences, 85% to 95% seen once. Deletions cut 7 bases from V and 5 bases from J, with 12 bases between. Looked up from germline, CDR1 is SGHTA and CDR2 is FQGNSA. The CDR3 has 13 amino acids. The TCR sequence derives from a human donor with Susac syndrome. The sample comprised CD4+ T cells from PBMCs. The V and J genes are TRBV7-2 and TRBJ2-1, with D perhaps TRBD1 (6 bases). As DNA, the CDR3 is TGTGCCAGCAAACAGGGCCGCCACAATGAGCAGTTCTTC. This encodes CASKQGRHNEQFF.